The 14 T cell receptor beta chains in this list originate from one sample, sequenced in a study of blood T cell repertoires in COVID-19. Data came from immunoSEQ multiplex PCR; TCRdb stores just in-frame clones and leaves some out. The sample lists about 240,000 clones; 82% were seen once. The material sequenced was peripheral blood. The source of these receptors is a woman aged 55-69 years with active or convalescent COVID-19.

The chain has TRBV29-1 and TRBJ2-5, with D hard to call. Trimming left V 7 bases short and J 2 bases short, with 17 bases between. Germline CDR1 SQVTM, CDR2 ANQGSEA. The CDR3 sequence is 14 residues long. CDR3 nucleotides: TGCAGCGCCCGAGTGGGCTTTTCTCAAGAGACCCAGTACTTC. Translating gives CSARVGFSQETQYF. The entire variable domain, with the rest obtained from reference TRBV29-1 and TRBJ2-5, is as follows: SAVISQKPSRDICQRGTSLTIQCQVDSQVTMMFWYRQQPGQSLTLIATANQGSEATYESGFVIDKFPISRPNLTFSTLTVSNMSPEDSSIYLCSARVGFSQETQYFGPGTRLLVL.

The chain joins TRBV28 to TRBJ1-2; 9 nucleotides align to TRBD1. The germline gives CDR1 MDHEN, CDR2 SYDVKM. V shed 3 bases and J 4 bases; nucleotides not matched to a gene: 6. This CDR3 is 15 amino acids long. CDR3: CASSLVRGQGYGYTF. The CDR3 bases are TGTGCCAGCAGTTTGGTCCGGGGACAGGGCTATGGCTACACCTTC.

V and J are TRBV30 and TRBJ2-5; the D is unclear. Trimming removed 0 bases from V and 5 bases from J, with 4 bases in between. Germline V gene lookup returns CDR1 GTSNPN and CDR2 SVGIG (reference sequence). This CDR3 spans 11 amino acids. CDR3 nucleotides: TGTGCCTGGAGTGTACGGGAGACCCAGTACTTC. Encoded protein: CAWSVRETQYF.

The chain is built from TRBV7-8 and TRBJ1-1, with D hard to call. This CDR3 region has 14 residues. In germline, CDR1 is SGHVS, CDR2 FQNEAQ. Deletions cut 5 bases from V and 0 bases from J, with 10 bases between. The CDR3 DNA sequence: TGTGCCAGCAGCCCTAGGTGGATGAACACTGAAGCTTTCTTT. Translation gives CASSPRWMNTEAFF. Using reference TRBV7-8 and TRBJ1-1 for the parts outside the CDR3, the full variable domain is GAGVSQSPRYKVAKRGQDVALRCDPISGHVSLFWYQQALGQGPEFLTYFQNEAQLDKSGLPSDRFFAERPEGSVSTLKIQRTQQEDSAVYLCASSPRWMNTEAFFGQGTRLTVV.

The sample holds one count of this clone. The rearrangement links TRBV15 to TRBJ2-2, with D perhaps TRBD2 (6 bases). The CDR3 runs to 15 residues. CDR1 is LNHNV, CDR2 YYDKDF, per germline (reference sequence). Deletions cut 8 bases from V and 4 bases from J, with 17 bases between. The CDR3 reads CATSRLGPGTGELFF. In DNA form, the CDR3 reads TGTGCCACCTCAAGACTAGGCCCTGGCACCGGGGAGCTGTTTTTT.

The chain carries TRBV7-3 and TRBJ1-2; TRBD1 aligns across 10 bases. The ends lost 4 bases at V and 8 bases at J; junction bases unmatched: 10. Germline V gene data show CDR1 as SGHTA and CDR2 as FQGTGA. This CDR3 contains 15 residues. CDR3 sequence: CASSSRDRGQGGYTF. DNA for the CDR3: TGTGCCAGCAGCTCCCGCGACAGGGGGCAGGGAGGCTACACCTTC.

In its sample, this clone was seen a few times. The V gene is TRBV27, the J gene TRBJ2-3, with 7 bases that match TRBD1. V shed 5 bases and J 1 base; nucleotides not matched to a gene: 6. Germline V lookup: CDR1 MNHEY, CDR2 SMNVEV (reference sequence). The CDR3 has 15 amino acids. The CDR3 DNA reads as TGTGCCAGCAGTCGAGACAGGGTTGGCACAGATACGCAGTATTTT. Translating it yields CASSRDRVGTDTQYF.

In nucleotides, the CDR3 is TGTGCCAGCAGCAACCGGGACAAGGGAAATCTTATGGGCTACACCTTC. Its protein product is CASSNRDKGNLMGYTF. The chain uses TRBV3-1 (or the pseudogene TRBV3-2) and TRBJ1-2; D is perhaps TRBD1 (6 bases). The germline V gene has CDR1 LGHDT and CDR2 YNNKEL (reference sequence). V lost 5 bases to trimming and J lost 8 bases, with 24 bases between them. The CDR3 runs 16 residues.

The J gene is TRBJ1-6, the V gene TRBV10-3; D may be TRBD1 (5 bases). Per germline, CDR1 ENHRY and CDR2 SYGVKD. The V end lost 9 bases, the J end lost 7 bases, and 10 bases lay between the germline ends. This CDR3 is built from 12 residues. The CDR3 DNA reads TGTGCCATAGGGGATTACAATTCACCCCTCCACTTT. This gives the protein CAIGDYNSPLHF.

The chain has TRBV5-1 and TRBJ2-2; TRBD1 matches 9 bases. The junction had 4 bases not matched to a gene; V was cut back by 0 bases and J by 4 bases. The CDR3 runs to 16 residues. Looked up from germline, CDR1 is SGHRS and CDR2 is YFSETQ. The CDR3 DNA is TGCGCCAGCAGCTTGGCCGGGACAGGGCCCACCGGGGAGCTGTTTTTT. Translation: CASSLAGTGPTGELFF.

This clone was counted a few times. The gene calls are TRBV19 and TRBJ2-7; 10 bases line up with TRBD1. After removal of 5 bases from V and 3 bases from J, the junction contained 16 bases not matched to a gene. This CDR3 is 18 amino acids long. Germline CDR1 LNHDA, CDR2 SQIVND (reference sequence). The CDR3 spells CASSVGTGALQGHYEQYF. CDR3 coding DNA: TGTGCCAGTAGTGTCGGGACAGGGGCCCTCCAGGGCCACTACGAGCAGTACTTC. Full variable domain (outside the CDR3, taken from reference TRBV19 and TRBJ2-7): DGGITQSPKYLFRKEGQNVTLSCEQNLNHDAMYWYRQDPGQGLRLIYYSQIVNDFQKGDIAEGYSVSREKKESFPLTVTSAQKNPTAFYLCASSVGTGALQGHYEQYFGPGTRLTVT.

In its sample, this clone was seen a few times. The V and J genes are TRBV23-1 and TRBJ2-1; TRBD2 aligns across 8 bases. TRBV23-1 falls under the ORF class, with uncertain function. This CDR3 contains 21 residues. J lost 1 base, V lost 3 bases, and 20 bases had no gene match. In DNA form, the CDR3 reads TGCGCCAGCAGTCATCCGGCCCACCAAACGGGGGGGCCTATTTCCTACAATGAGCAGTTCTTC. It encodes CASSHPAHQTGGPISYNEQFF.

CDR3 region: CAAGGALSGANVLTF. CDR3 bases: TGCGCCGCGGGGGGGGCTCTCTCTGGGGCCAACGTCCTGACTTTC. V gene TRBV4-1 combines with J gene TRBJ2-6; 9 bases line up with TRBD2. CDR1 MGHRA and CDR2 YSYEKL come from the germline V gene. The CDR3 is made up of 15 amino acids. J was trimmed by 0 bases and V by 11 bases; bases with no gene match: 5.

V is TRBV9 and J is TRBJ2-6; the D is unclear. CDR3 length: 14 amino acids. The V end was cut by 4 bases, the J end by 2 bases, with 7 bases between. The V gene's germline CDR1 is SGDLS and CDR2 YYNGEE. The CDR3 bases are TGTGCCAGCAGCCCCCCCGCTGGGGCCAACGTCCTGACTTTC. Its translation is CASSPPAGANVLTF.